The clone carrying this T cell receptor (beta chain) appeared a few times. Its antigen is unknown. Primers for the PCR totalled 60 Vbeta and 13 Jbeta. TCRdb keeps only in-frame clones here, not all; method: immunoSEQ multiplex PCR. The sample lists roughly 200,000 clones, roughly a tenth occurring once. Germline loops: CDR1 SQVTM, CDR2 ANQGSEA. This CDR3 contains 12 residues. V lost 4 bases to trimming and J lost 3 bases, with 7 bases between them. The entry originates in a study of cytomegalovirus exposure and HLA in healthy donors. Study-level findings and limits: The study assumed roughly uniform donor sequencing depth for presence/absence analyses. Trimming of TCR beta V- and J-genes showed a link, identified in a later analysis, to a missense DCLRE1C variant. According to a later analysis, donors in an Asian-associated ancestry cluster reportedly had fewer N-insertions than the roughly 630-donor mean. An analysis that was carried out later associated 15,000 to 20,000 TCR beta sequences with HLA alleles at 0.05 false discovery rate.

This sequence was found in a woman younger than 45 in good health and CMV-seropositive. Input material: PBMCs. The chain joins TRBV29-1 to TRBJ2-1; D remains ambiguous. CDR3 sequence reads: CSVGSSYNEQFF. CDR3 coding DNA: TGCAGCGTTGGGTCCAGCTACAATGAGCAGTTCTTC.